The subject of this entry is one T cell receptor (beta chain). TCRdb re-analysed the RT-PCR reads in MiXCR, keeping a single row per CDR3 protein. Of hundreds of thousands of distinct CDR3 sequences listed, over 30% are singletons. These data originate in a study of patients and donors after allogeneic stem cell transplantation. The sequence was collected from a human donor who was either an allogeneic HSCT recipient or a stem cell or donor lymphocyte infusion donor (not recorded which). It is not recorded whose cells these are; they may come from a transplant donor. Specimen: blood, either unsorted or a sorted T cell fraction (not recorded which).

The CDR3 region is CASSLIQDGEQFF. CDR3 DNA sequence: TGTGCCAGCAGCTTGATTCAGGACGGTGAGCAGTTCTTC. The chain employs TRBV5-5 and TRBJ2-1; D is unresolved. The germline CDR1 and CDR2 sequences are SGHKS and YYEKEE (reference sequence). V dropped 1 base and J dropped 9 bases, with 11 bases sitting between them. The CDR3 contains 13 residues.